This is a list of T cell receptor beta chains from one sample in a study of OX40 agonist ivuxolimab in advanced cancers. The data were produced by immunoSEQ multiplex PCR, yet TCRdb's version contains in-frame clones alone and is incomplete. The profile shows fewer than 75,000 clones, approximately 88% of them singletons. The sequences come from CD4+ or CD8+ T cells sorted from blood, collected in a trial of the OX40 agonist ivuxolimab. These receptors were taken from an adult with an advanced solid tumor such as melanoma, head and neck, liver or kidney cancer. CDR3s include the opening cysteine and the closing phenylalanine or tryptophan. A D gene is named only where the DNA matches it firmly. Size tells how often a clone was seen (once, few, many) or the class of an expanded clone, and some rows leave it out.

>once|TRBJ2-7|TRBV30|.
TGTGCCTGGCAGACAGGTTCCTACGAGCAGTACTTC
CAWQTGSYEQYF
>.|TRBJ1-2|TRBV7-9|.
TGTGCCAGCAGCCCACAGGGAGATGGCTACACCTTC
CASSPQGDGYTF
>.|TRBJ2-5|TRBV7-3|.
.
CASSAGTGNYFGETQYF
>.|TRBJ2-7|TRBV7-9|TRBD1
TGTGCCAGCAGCGTGACAGGGGTCTTGCCCTACGAGCAGTACTTC
CASSVTGVLPYEQYF
>once|TRBJ2-1|TRBV19|.
TGTGCCAGTAGTATATGGCCGGTCTCCGGCTACAATGAGCAGTTCTTC
CASSIWPVSGYNEQFF
>once|TRBJ2-7|TRBV5-1|.
TGCGCCAGCAGCTTGGGACAGTCCTACGAGCAGTACTTC
CASSLGQSYEQYF
>.|TRBJ1-1|TRBV5-4|.
TGTGCCAGCAGCTTGGTCCCGAACACTGAAGCTTTCTTT
CASSLVPNTEAFF
>.|TRBJ2-7|TRBV19|TRBD1
TGTGCCAGTAGACTCCGGGACAGGGGAGACGAGCAGTACTTC
CASRLRDRGDEQYF
>.|TRBJ2-4|TRBV30|.
TGTGCCTGTAAGCCGCTAGCCAAAAACATTCAGTACTTC
CACKPLAKNIQYF
>.|TRBJ2-7|TRBV29-1|.
TGCAGCGTTGAAGGCGCACCCTCTGGCGAGCAGTACTTC
CSVEGAPSGEQYF
>.|TRBJ1-5|TRBV4-3|.
TGCGCCAGCAGCCAAGATAGTAACAGCGGGCAGCCCCAGCATTTT
CASSQDSNSGQPQHF
>.|TRBJ2-7|TRBV6-6|TRBD2
TGTGCCAGCAGCTTCGCCGGGGGGTCCTACGAGCAGTACTTC
CASSFAGGSYEQYF
>once|TRBJ2-3|TRBV7-8|.
TGTGCCAGCAGCTTTAGCACAGATACGCAGTATTTT
CASSFSTDTQYF
>.|TRBJ2-2|TRBV6-6|TRBD1
TGTGCCAGCAGTTCCTCGACAGGGACCGGGGAGCTGTTTTTT
CASSSSTGTGELFF
>few|TRBJ2-4|TRBV27|.
TGTGCCAGCAGAGGCCTGGGTAGACACATTCAGTACTTC
CASRGLGRHIQYF
>.|TRBJ2-7|TRBV2|.
TGTGCCAGCATGCGTACGGGGGCCGGGCACTACGAGCAGTACTTC
CASMRTGAGHYEQYF
>.|TRBJ2-3|TRBV5-8|TRBD2
TGTGCCAGCAGCTGGACTAGCGGACGCACAGATACGCAGTATTTT
CASSWTSGRTDTQYF
>few|TRBJ2-7|TRBV27|.
TGTGCCAGCAGCTCCAATCTCCTCTACGAGCAGTACTTC
CASSSNLLYEQYF
>.|TRBJ1-1|TRBV10-3|.
TGTGCCATCAGTGTACAGTTCCGATCTGAAGCTTTCTTT
CAISVQFRSEAFF
>.|TRBJ1-5|TRBV30|.
TGTGCCTGGAGTAAACACACCTCCGGTCGCTTAAATCAGCCCCAGCATTTT
CAWSKHTSGRLNQPQHF
>.|TRBJ1-3|TRBV5-8|TRBD1
TGTGCCACAAACACAGGGGGCGCGGGAAACACCATATATTTT
CATNTGGAGNTIYF
>.|TRBJ1-1|TRBV28|.
TGTGCCAGCAGTTTAGGCAGGGCCAGAACTGAAGCTTTCTTT
CASSLGRARTEAFF
>.|TRBJ2-5|TRBV5-1|TRBD2
TGCGCCAGCAGCATGGGACTAGCGGGAACCCAAGAGACCCAGTACTTC
CASSMGLAGTQETQYF
>.|TRBJ2-3|TRBV5-1|.
TGCGCCAGCAGCTGGCAGGGCAGGGGCACAGATACGCAGTATTTT
CASSWQGRGTDTQYF
>.|TRBJ2-7|TRBV2|TRBD1
TGTGCCAGCAGCGGCCCGGGACAGGGGTCCTACGAGCAGTACTTC
CASSGPGQGSYEQYF
>.|TRBJ2-7|TRBV28|TRBD2
TGTGCCAGCAGTAACCCGGGACTAGTGTACGAGCAGTACTTC
CASSNPGLVYEQYF
>.|TRBJ1-1|TRBV19|.
TGTGCCAGTAGCGGCAGGAACACTGAAGCTTTCTTT
CASSGRNTEAFF
>.|TRBJ1-4|TRBV4-1|TRBD1
TGCGCCAGCAGCCAAGGATCGCAGGGGGAGGGTGAAAAACTGTTTTTT
CASSQGSQGEGEKLFF
>.|TRBJ1-3|TRBV7-2|.
TGTGCCAGCAGCTTAGCGTGGGGGAAGGACACCATATATTTT
CASSLAWGKDTIYF
>.|TRBJ2-7|TRBV7-3|.
TGTGCCAGCAGCTTGGGGGTCGTCAGATCCCACGAGCAGTACTTC
CASSLGVVRSHEQYF
>.|TRBJ2-7|TRBV5-5|TRBD2
TGTGCCAGCAGCTTGGCTACCATCGGGGCAACCGGGACTAGGTCCTACGAGCAGTACTTC
CASSLATIGATGTRSYEQYF
>once|TRBJ1-2|TRBV7-3|.
TGTGCCAGCAGCGCCCGGCCGGCGAGCTATGGCTACACCTTC
CASSARPASYGYTF
>.|TRBJ1-1|TRBV5-1|.
TGCGCCAGCAGCTTGGTTCCCGGGCGGACTGAAGCTTTCTTT
CASSLVPGRTEAFF
>.|TRBJ2-7|TRBV27|TRBD2
TGTGCCAGCAGGACTAGCGGGATCTCCTACGAGCAGTACTTC
CASRTSGISYEQYF
>.|TRBJ1-3|TRBV19|.
TGTGCCAGTAGTGACCGAGCCAACTCTGGAAACACCATATATTTT
CASSDRANSGNTIYF
>.|TRBJ1-3|TRBV18|.
TGTGCCAGCTCACCACCGCTGACGGAAGGAAACACCATATATTTT
CASSPPLTEGNTIYF
>.|TRBJ2-7|TRBV6-5|TRBD2
TGTGCCAGCAGTGCGACTAGCGGGTCGGGGTACGAGCAGTACTTC
CASSATSGSGYEQYF
>.|TRBJ2-3|TRBV10-3|.
TGTGCCATCAGTGACGGCTCGTACACAGATACGCAGTATTTT
CAISDGSYTDTQYF
>.|TRBJ2-7|TRBV7-9|.
TGTGCCAGCAGCTTAGCCCATCAGGCCCAGGGGGGCACCTACGAGCAGTACTTC
CASSLAHQAQGGTYEQYF
>.|TRBJ2-7|TRBV27|TRBD2
TGTGCCAGCAGTATACCGGGACTAGCGAAATCCTACGAGCAGTACTTC
CASSIPGLAKSYEQYF
>.|TRBJ1-5|TRBV5-6|.
TGTGCCAGCAGCTTATGGGGTTCGGGCAATCAGCCCCAGCATTTT
CASSLWGSGNQPQHF
>.|TRBJ1-1|TRBV5-1|.
TGCGCCAGCAGGCTTGGAGAGCGGCCTATGAACACTGAAGCTTTCTTT
CASRLGERPMNTEAFF
>.|TRBJ2-7|TRBV11-2|.
TGTGCCAGCAGCTTAGTTGGAGTCGAGCAGTACTTC
CASSLVGVEQYF
>few|TRBJ1-5|TRBV7-8|TRBD1
TGTGCCAGCACCCCGGGACAGGGAGGGAGTCAGCCCCAGCATTTT
CASTPGQGGSQPQHF
>.|TRBJ2-5|TRBV4-1|TRBD2
TGCGCCAGCAGCCGAGGACTAGCGCCGCAAGAGACCCAGTACTTC
CASSRGLAPQETQYF
>.|TRBJ1-4|TRBV7-3|.
TGTGCCAGCTCCCCGGGGCCCGGCAGGGGTGAAAAACTGTTTTTT
CASSPGPGRGEKLFF
>.|TRBJ1-5|TRBV21-1|.
TGTGCCACTACAGGACAGCCTTGGGGCAATCAGCCCCAGCATTTT
CATTGQPWGNQPQHF
>.|TRBJ2-7|TRBV18|.
TGTGCCAGCTCACCGATTCAGGGGACCCACGAGCAGTACTTC
CASSPIQGTHEQYF
>.|TRBJ1-1|TRBV21-1|.
TGTGCCAGCAGCAGGACGCAGGGACAGGGGGCCGACACTGAAGCTTTCTTT
CASSRTQGQGADTEAFF
>.|TRBJ2-7|TRBV20-1|.
TGCAGCGCAGGGGTAGCCTACGAGCAGTACTTC
CSAGVAYEQYF
>few|TRBJ1-2|TRBV18|.
TGTGCCAGCTCACCTCGCGGCTATGGCTACACCTTC
CASSPRGYGYTF
>.|TRBJ1-6|TRBV27|TRBD1
TGTGCCAGCGGACAGGGTTGGGCTTCACCCCTCCACTTT
CASGQGWASPLHF
>.|TRBJ2-2|TRBV4-1|TRBD1
TGCGCCAGCAGCCGGACAGGGGCCGGGGAGCTGTTTTTT
CASSRTGAGELFF
>.|TRBJ2-6|TRBV2|.
TGTGCCAGCAGGGACTCTGGGGCCAACGTCCTGACTTTC
CASRDSGANVLTF
>.|TRBJ1-1|TRBV7-9|.
TGTGCCAGCAGCTTACAAGGGAACACTGAAGCTTTCTTT
CASSLQGNTEAFF
>few|TRBJ2-5|TRBV11-2|.
TGTGCCAGCAGCTTAGATACGTGGACCCGGAGGCCCCGAGAGACCCAGTACTTC
CASSLDTWTRRPRETQYF
>.|TRBJ1-5|TRBV4-1|TRBD1
TGCGCCAGCAGCCAGCAGGCAGGACAGGGGGCTCTTCGGGGCAATCAGCCCCAGCATTTT
CASSQQAGQGALRGNQPQHF
>.|TRBJ2-1|TRBV27|.
TGTGCCAGCAGGGGGCGGGGAATCTACAATGAGCAGTTCTTC
CASRGRGIYNEQFF
>.|TRBJ2-1|TRBV6-4|.
TGTGCCAGCAGTGCCCAAGAAGAAAATGAGCAGTTCTTC
CASSAQEENEQFF
>.|TRBJ2-7|TRBV5-6|.
TGTGCCAGCAGCTTAGGACAGCAAACCTACGAGCAGTACTTC
CASSLGQQTYEQYF